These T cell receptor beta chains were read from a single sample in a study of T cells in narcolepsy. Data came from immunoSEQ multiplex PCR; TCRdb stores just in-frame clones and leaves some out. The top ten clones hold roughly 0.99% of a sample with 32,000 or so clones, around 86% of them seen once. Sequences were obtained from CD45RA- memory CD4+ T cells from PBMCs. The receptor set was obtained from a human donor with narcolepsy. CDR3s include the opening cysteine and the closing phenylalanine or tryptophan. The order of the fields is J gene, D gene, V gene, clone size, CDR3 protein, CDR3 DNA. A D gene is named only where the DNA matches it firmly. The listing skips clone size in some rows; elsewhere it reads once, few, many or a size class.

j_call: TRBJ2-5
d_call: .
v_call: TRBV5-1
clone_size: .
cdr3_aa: CASSLSGETQYF
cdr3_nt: TGCGCCAGCAGCTTGTCGGGTGAGACCCAGTACTTC

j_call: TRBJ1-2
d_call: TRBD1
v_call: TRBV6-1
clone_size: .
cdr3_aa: CASRTGTGAGGYTF
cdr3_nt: TGTGCCAGCAGAACTGGGACAGGGGCGGGTGGCTACACCTTC

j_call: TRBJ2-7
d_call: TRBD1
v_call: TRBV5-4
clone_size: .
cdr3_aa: CASSHQGAPPYEQYF
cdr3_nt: TGTGCCAGCAGCCACCAGGGGGCCCCCCCCTACGAGCAGTACTTC

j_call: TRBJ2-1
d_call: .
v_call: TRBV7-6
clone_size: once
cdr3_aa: CASSLFRQAHEQFF
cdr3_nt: TGTGCCAGCAGCTTATTTCGGCAGGCGCATGAGCAGTTCTTC

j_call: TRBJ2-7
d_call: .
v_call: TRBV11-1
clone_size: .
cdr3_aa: CASSFDYEQYF
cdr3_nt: TGTGCCAGCAGCTTTGACTACGAGCAGTACTTC

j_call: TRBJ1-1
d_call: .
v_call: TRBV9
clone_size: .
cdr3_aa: CASKPALNTEAFF
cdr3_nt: TGTGCCAGCAAGCCCGCATTGAACACTGAAGCTTTCTTT

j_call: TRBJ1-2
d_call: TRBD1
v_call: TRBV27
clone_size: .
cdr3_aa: CASSLGDRGYGGYTF
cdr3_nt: TGTGCCAGCAGCCTCGGGGACAGGGGGTACGGTGGCTACACCTTC

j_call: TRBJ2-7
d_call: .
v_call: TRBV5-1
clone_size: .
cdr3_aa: CASSFMGQGSYEQYF
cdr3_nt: TGCGCCAGCAGCTTTATGGGGCAGGGCTCCTACGAGCAGTACTTC

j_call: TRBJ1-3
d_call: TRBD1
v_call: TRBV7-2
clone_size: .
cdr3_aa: CASSLEGQGLGTIYF
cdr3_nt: TGTGCCAGCAGCTTAGAGGGACAGGGTTTGGGGACCATATATTTT

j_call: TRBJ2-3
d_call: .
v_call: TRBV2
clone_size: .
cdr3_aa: CASNTLVGDTQYF
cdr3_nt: TGTGCCAGCAACACCCTTGTGGGAGATACGCAGTATTTT

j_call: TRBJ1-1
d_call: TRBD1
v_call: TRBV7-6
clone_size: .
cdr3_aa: CASSSQGQGGGTEAFF
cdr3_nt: TGTGCCAGCAGCTCTCAGGGACAGGGTGGAGGGACTGAAGCTTTCTTT

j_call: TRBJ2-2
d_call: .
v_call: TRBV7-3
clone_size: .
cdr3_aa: CASSPTWVGRTGELFF
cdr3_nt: TGTGCCAGCAGCCCCACCTGGGTGGGGCGCACCGGGGAGCTGTTTTTT

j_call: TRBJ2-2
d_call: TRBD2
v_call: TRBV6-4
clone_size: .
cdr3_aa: CASSSGGNTGELFF
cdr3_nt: TGTGCCAGCAGTAGCGGGGGGAACACCGGGGAGCTGTTTTTT

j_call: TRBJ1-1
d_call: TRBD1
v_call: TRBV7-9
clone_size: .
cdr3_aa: CASSFSGRGTEAFF
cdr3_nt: TGTGCCAGCAGCTTTTCAGGCAGGGGGACTGAAGCTTTCTTT

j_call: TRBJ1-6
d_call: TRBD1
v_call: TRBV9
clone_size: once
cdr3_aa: CASSGTGNNSPLHF
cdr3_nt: TGTGCCAGCAGCGGGACAGGGAATAATTCACCCCTCCACTTT

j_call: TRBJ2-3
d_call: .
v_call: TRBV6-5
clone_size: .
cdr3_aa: CASSAGQSWTDTQYF
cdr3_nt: TGTGCCAGCAGTGCGGGACAGAGCTGGACAGATACGCAGTATTTT

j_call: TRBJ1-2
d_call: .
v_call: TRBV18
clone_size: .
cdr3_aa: CASSPPGNYGYTF
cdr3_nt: TGTGCCAGCTCACCACCGGGTAACTATGGCTACACCTTC

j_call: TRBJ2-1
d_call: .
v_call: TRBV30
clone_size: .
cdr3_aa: CAWSGTRRYYNEQFF
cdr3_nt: TGTGCCTGGAGTGGGACGAGACGGTACTACAATGAGCAGTTCTTC

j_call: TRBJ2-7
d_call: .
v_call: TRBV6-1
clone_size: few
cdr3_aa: CASSEAGVGEQYF
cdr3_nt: TGTGCCAGCAGTGAAGCGGGAGTTGGCGAGCAGTACTTC

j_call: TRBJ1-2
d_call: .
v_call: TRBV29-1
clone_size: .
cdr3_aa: CSAWEDGYTF
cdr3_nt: TGCAGCGCCTGGGAGGATGGCTACACCTTC

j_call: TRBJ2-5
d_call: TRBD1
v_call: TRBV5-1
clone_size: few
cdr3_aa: CASSSTGATKTQYF
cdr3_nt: TGCGCCAGCAGCTCGACAGGGGCTACGAAGACCCAGTACTTC

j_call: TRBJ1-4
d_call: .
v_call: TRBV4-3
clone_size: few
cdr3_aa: CASSQGSTNGNEKLFF
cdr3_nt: TGCGCCAGCAGCCAAGGATCGACAAACGGTAATGAAAAACTGTTTTTT

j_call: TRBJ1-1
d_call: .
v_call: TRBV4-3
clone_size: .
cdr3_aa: CASRQEAYTEAFF
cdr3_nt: TGCGCCAGCAGACAAGAGGCATACACTGAAGCTTTCTTT

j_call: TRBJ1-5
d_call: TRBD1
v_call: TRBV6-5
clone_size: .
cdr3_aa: CASRDRAGQPQHF
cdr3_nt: TGTGCCAGCAGAGACAGGGCAGGGCAGCCCCAGCATTTT

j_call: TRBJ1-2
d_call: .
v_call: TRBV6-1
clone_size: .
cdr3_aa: CASSSYDTTNYGYTF
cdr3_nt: TGTGCCAGCAGTTCCTATGACACCACTAACTATGGCTACACCTTC

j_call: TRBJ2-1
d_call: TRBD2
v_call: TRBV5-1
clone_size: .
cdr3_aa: CASSLGPPGGYNEQFF
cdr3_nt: TGCGCCAGCAGCTTGGGACCACCGGGGGGTTACAATGAGCAGTTCTTC

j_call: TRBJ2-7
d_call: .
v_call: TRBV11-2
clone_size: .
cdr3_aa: CASSLERGEQYF
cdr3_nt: TGTGCCAGCAGCTTAGAACGGGGCGAGCAGTACTTC

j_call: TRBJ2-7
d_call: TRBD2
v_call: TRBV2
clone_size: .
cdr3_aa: CASSTGLAGYEQYF
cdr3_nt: TGTGCCAGCAGTACTGGACTAGCGGGGTACGAGCAGTACTTC

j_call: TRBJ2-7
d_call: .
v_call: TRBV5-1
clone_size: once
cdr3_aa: CASSSGLSGEQYF
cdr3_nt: TGCGCCAGCAGCTCGGGACTGTCTGGGGAGCAGTACTTC

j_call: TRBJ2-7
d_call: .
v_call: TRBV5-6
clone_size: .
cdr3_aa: CASSSSRAEQYF
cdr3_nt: TGTGCCAGCAGCTCCTCGCGGGCTGAGCAGTACTTC

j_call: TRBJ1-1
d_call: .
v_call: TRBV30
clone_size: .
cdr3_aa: CAWSDGNTEAFF
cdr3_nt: TGTGCCTGGAGTGACGGGAACACTGAAGCTTTCTTT

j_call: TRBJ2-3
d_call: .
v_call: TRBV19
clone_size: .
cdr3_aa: CATQRGRADTQYF
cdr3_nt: TGTGCCACCCAACGGGGAAGGGCAGATACGCAGTATTTT

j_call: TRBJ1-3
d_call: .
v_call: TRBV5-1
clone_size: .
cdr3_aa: CASSSGQLNSGNTIYF
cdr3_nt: TGCGCCAGCAGCTCCGGACAGCTAAACTCTGGAAACACCATATATTTT

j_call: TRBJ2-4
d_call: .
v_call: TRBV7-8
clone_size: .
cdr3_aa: CASSLALAKNIQYF
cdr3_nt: TGTGCCAGCAGCTTGGCCCTAGCCAAAAACATTCAGTACTTC

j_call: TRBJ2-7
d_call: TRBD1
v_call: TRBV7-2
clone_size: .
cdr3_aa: CASSLAADRGYEQYF
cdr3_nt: TGTGCCAGCAGCTTAGCCGCCGACAGGGGCTACGAGCAGTACTTC

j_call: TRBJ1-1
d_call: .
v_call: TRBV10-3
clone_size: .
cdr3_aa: CAISDPGKNTEAFF
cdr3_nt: TGTGCCATCAGTGACCCGGGGAAGAACACTGAAGCTTTCTTT

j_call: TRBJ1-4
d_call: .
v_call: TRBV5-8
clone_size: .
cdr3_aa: CASSLVQGDEKLFF
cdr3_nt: TGTGCCAGCAGCTTGGTTCAGGGCGATGAAAAACTGTTTTTT

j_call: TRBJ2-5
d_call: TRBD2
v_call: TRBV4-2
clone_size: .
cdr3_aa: CASSHGGGGAQETQYF
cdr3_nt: TGTGCCAGCAGCCACGGTGGCGGGGGGGCCCAAGAGACCCAGTACTTC

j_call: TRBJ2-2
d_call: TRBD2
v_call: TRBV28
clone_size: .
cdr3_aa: CASILAGGLGELFF
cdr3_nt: TGTGCCAGCATACTAGCGGGGGGGCTCGGGGAGCTGTTTTTT

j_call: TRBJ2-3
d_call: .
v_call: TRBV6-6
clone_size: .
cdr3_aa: CASSYDRLTTDTQYF
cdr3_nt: TGTGCCAGCAGTTACGATCGGCTTACCACAGATACGCAGTATTTT